Detailed here is one TCR beta chain. Its cognate antigen is unknown. This sample was included in a study of cytomegalovirus exposure and HLA in healthy donors. Study-wide findings and caveats: Among TCR sequences, most were rare, though some public TCRs appeared in many donors.

A multiplex PCR was run with 60 Vbeta primers and 13 Jbeta primers. Clones were read by immunoSEQ multiplex PCR, and TCRdb kept only the in-frame ones, dropping some. Of 120,000 or so clones in the sample, about 86% are singletons; the top ten hold 1.5% to 2%. Sequencing was performed on PBMCs. The sequence was collected from a man in his forties in good health and CMV-seronegative.

In nucleotides, the CDR3 is TGTGCCAGCATGCACAGGGTTTACGGCTACACCTTC. It encodes CASMHRVYGYTF. This chain links TRBV2 with TRBJ1-2, with a possible D match to TRBD1 (6 bases). The ends were cut back, 7 bases at V and 8 bases at J, with 14 bases in the middle. Germline loops: CDR1 SNHLY, CDR2 FYNNEI. The CDR3 covers 12 residues.